The 32 T cell receptor beta chains presented below share a single source sample, sequenced in a study of Graves' ophthalmopathy and Graves' hyperthyroidism. Scientists amplified the TCR beta CDR3 regions from RNA transcripts. In the first round, RT-PCR was carried out with HTBI primers, and a multiplex PCR formed the second round. MiXCR, run by TCRdb on the multiplex PCR reads, gives a single entry per CDR3 protein. Of 500,000 to 800,000 distinct CDR3 sequences in the sample, under 50% were seen once. The sample consisted of peripheral blood. All receptors come from an adult man with Graves' ophthalmopathy.

With respect to this clonotype: Given a much more abundant clone one base away, this may be a read error. This chain uses TRBV7-2 with TRBJ1-5, with D unclear. Germline loops: CDR1 SGHTA, CDR2 FQGNSA. The germline V and J ends were trimmed by 1 base and 2 bases, with 15 bases remaining between them. The CDR3 has 17 amino acids. CDR3 loop: CASSLGVREFGNQPQHF. DNA for the CDR3: TGTGCCAGCAGCTTAGGGGTCCGGGAGTTCGGCAATCAGCCCCAGCATTTT.

This clonotype was counted many times. The V and J genes are TRBV5-6 and TRBJ1-2, with TRBD1 identical over 9 bases. CDR3 length: 16 amino acids. Germline values: CDR1 SGHDT, CDR2 YYEEEE. Trimming cost V 1 base and J 8 bases; bases outside gene matches: 12. CDR3 sequence (DNA): TGTGCCAGCAGCTTGTCCCTAACCACAGGGGGCGTCGGCTACACCTTC. Amino acids: CASSLSLTTGGVGYTF. Complete variable domain (other parts from reference TRBV5-6 and TRBJ1-2): DAGVTQSPTHLIKTRGQQVTLRCSPKSGHDTVSWYQQALGQGPQFIFQYYEEEERQRGNFPDRFSGHQFPNYSSELNVNALLLGDSALYLCASSLSLTTGGVGYTFGSGTRLTVV.

This clonotype came up many times. The V and J genes are TRBV4-2 and TRBJ2-7; no firm D call. The V end was cut by 0 bases, the J end by 3 bases, with 9 bases between. The V gene's germline CDR1 is LGHNA and CDR2 YNFKEQ. The CDR3 covers 14 residues. Here the CDR3 reads CASSQEDGLYEQYF. The CDR3 nucleotides are TGTGCCAGCAGCCAAGAAGACGGCCTCTACGAGCAGTACTTC.

This clonotype was counted many times. The rearrangement joins TRBV10-3 to TRBJ2-7; TRBD1 aligns across 9 bases. The V gene end was trimmed by 3 bases and the J gene end by 8 bases; junction bases not matched to a gene: 11. There are 15 residues in the CDR3. Germline values: CDR1 ENHRY, CDR2 SYGVKD. The CDR3 here is CAISDLDRGEVQQYF. Written as DNA, the CDR3 is TGTGCCATCAGTGACCTGGACAGGGGAGAGGTTCAGCAGTACTTC.

This sequence joins TRBV11-2 and TRBJ1-5, with 7 bases that match TRBD1. The CDR3 length is 14 residues. Per the germline V gene, CDR1 is SGHAT and CDR2 is FQNNGV. The J segment lost 7 bases and the V segment lost 5 bases, leaving 8 bases of the junction unmatched. This CDR3 is CASSQGVGDQPQHF. The CDR3 region has the DNA TGTGCCAGCAGCCAGGGGGTAGGGGACCAGCCCCAGCATTTT. The full variable domain, completed using reference TRBV11-2 and TRBJ1-5, is EAGVAQSPRYKIIEKRQSVAFWCNPISGHATLYWYQQILGQGPKLLIQFQNNGVVDDSQLPKDRFSAERLKGVDSTLKIQPAKLEDSAVYLCASSQGVGDQPQHFGDGTRLSIL.

The chain couples TRBV5-6 to TRBJ2-5, with D possibly matching TRBD2 (5 bases). V was shortened by 1 base and J by 4 bases, with 11 bases between the two germline ends. CDR3 size: 14 residues. Germline V gene lookup returns CDR1 SGHDT and CDR2 YYEEEE. CDR3 nucleotide sequence: TGTGCCAGCAGCTTGTGGCTGGGAGCAGAGACCCAGTACTTC. This codes for CASSLWLGAETQYF.

This clonotype was seen many times. The genes are TRBV11-1 and TRBJ1-3; the D is unclear. Germline V lookup: CDR1 SGHAT, CDR2 FQDESV (reference sequence). V was clipped by 1 base and J by 0 bases, with 4 bases between them. The CDR3 totals 14 residues. Written as DNA, the CDR3 is TGTGCCAGCAGCTTAGGACTCTCTGGAAACACCATATATTTT. Protein: CASSLGLSGNTIYF.

The sample holds many counts of this clonotype. The chain recombines TRBV7-9 with TRBJ2-5; 8 nucleotides align to TRBD2. This CDR3 comprises 15 residues. The germline gives CDR1 SEHNR, CDR2 FQNEAQ (reference sequence). V lost 5 bases and J lost 2; bases outside the gene matches: 7. CDR3 DNA sequence: TGTGCCAGCAGCCCCGGGGGGGGTTATCAAGAGACCCAGTACTTC. It codes for CASSPGGGYQETQYF. Together with reference TRBV7-9 and TRBJ2-5, the CDR3 gives the full variable domain: DTGVSQNPRHKITKRGQNVTFRCDPISEHNRLYWYRQTLGQGPEFLTYFQNEAQLEKSRLLSDRFSAERPKGSFSTLEIQRTEQGDSAMYLCASSPGGGYQETQYFGPGTRLLVL.

This chain joins TRBV18 and TRBJ1-4, with 7 positions matching TRBD1. V gave up 0 bases and J gave up 5 bases; unmatched junction bases: 0. CDR3 length: 14 amino acids. CDR1 is KGHSH, CDR2 LQKENI, per germline. The DNA for the CDR3 is TGTGCCAGCTCACCACCGACAGGGAATGAAAAACTGTTTTTT. Encoded protein: CASSPPTGNEKLFF.

This clonotype was detected many times. V is TRBV15 and J is TRBJ1-1; TRBD1 is a possible D gene (5 bases). The ends were cut back, 5 bases at V and 4 bases at J, with 20 bases in the middle. The CDR3 runs 16 residues. The germline V gene has CDR1 LNHNV and CDR2 YYDKDF (reference sequence). The CDR3 loop is CATSPRTTDMGTEAFF. In DNA, the CDR3 is TGTGCCACCAGCCCACGGACAACAGATATGGGCACTGAAGCTTTCTTT.

This chain links TRBV29-1 with TRBJ1-2; D not certain. Germline lookup yields CDR1 SQVTM and CDR2 ANQGSEA. Trimming stripped 8 bases from V and 8 bases from J, with 15 bases between. CDR3 length: 11 amino acids. The CDR3 sequence is CSLSSGVGYTF. Written as DNA, the CDR3 is TGCAGCTTAAGTAGCGGGGTCGGCTACACCTTC.

The J gene is TRBJ2-5, the V gene TRBV7-2, with TRBD2 matching over 8 bases. The junction had 13 bases not matched to a gene; V was cut back by 6 bases and J by 4 bases. Looked up from germline, CDR1 is SGHTA and CDR2 is FQGNSA. The CDR3 length is 16 residues. The CDR3 loop is CASRSRASGHTETQYF. Written as DNA, the CDR3 is TGTGCCAGCAGGAGCAGGGCTAGCGGGCATACAGAGACCCAGTACTTC.

The V gene is TRBV25-1, the J gene TRBJ2-5, with 9 bases lining up with TRBD2. Germline V CDR1 and CDR2: MGHDK, SYGVNS. The CDR3 extends over 14 amino acids. Trimming at V came to 6 bases and at J to 5 bases, leaving 7 bases not matched to a gene. CDR3 loop: CASSLSGLAETQYF. DNA of the CDR3: TGTGCCAGCAGCCTGTCGGGACTAGCCGAGACCCAGTACTTC.

The sample holds many counts of this clonotype. The chain combines TRBV6-5 with TRBJ1-3, with D tentatively TRBD1 (6 bases). CDR1 and CDR2 from the germline V gene are MNHEY and SVGAGI. This CDR3 comprises 13 residues. With 7 bases removed from V and 4 bases from J, the gap between germline ends came to 11 bases. The CDR3, as DNA: TGTGCCAGCAAACAGGGAGCAGGAAACACCATATATTTT. Encoded protein: CASKQGAGNTIYF.

This clonotype was seen a few times. This sequence joins TRBV12-3 or TRBV12-4 and TRBJ2-2; 7 nucleotides line up with TRBD2. V lost 2 bases to trimming and J lost 8 bases; unmatched junction nucleotides: 8. CDR3 length: 15 amino acids. The CDR3 region has the DNA TGTGCCAGCAGTTTAAGGCGGGGGAATGCGGGGGAGCTGTTTTTT. The encoded protein is CASSLRRGNAGELFF.

With respect to this clonotype: No conserved phenylalanine or tryptophan is present at the end of the CDR3, so a read error is the likely explanation. The chain joins TRBV20-1 to TRBJ2-5; tentatively, D is TRBD2 (6 bases). V lost 8 bases and J 5 bases, leaving 24 bases between the germline ends. CDR3 length: 15 residues. CDR1 and CDR2 (germline): DFQATT, SNEGSKA (reference sequence). The CDR3 protein is CSFSLSGVMGETQYV. DNA for the CDR3: TGCAGTTTTTCTCTTTCGGGAGTAATGGGGGAGACCCAGTACGTC.

This clonotype was picked up many times. This chain links TRBV2 with TRBJ2-5, with D tentatively TRBD1 or TRBD2 (5 bases each). Trimming took 4 bases from V and 5 from J, leaving 8 bases between them. Germline V gene sequence: CDR1 SNHLY, CDR2 FYNNEI. This CDR3 is built from 12 residues. This chain's CDR3 is CASSAGRETQYF. Here the CDR3 DNA reads TGTGCCAGCAGTGCGGGGCGGGAGACCCAGTACTTC. Combining the CDR3 with reference TRBV2 and TRBJ2-5 gives the whole variable domain EPEVTQTPSHQVTQMGQEVILRCVPISNHLYFYWYRQILGQKVEFLVSFYNNEISEKSEIFDDQFSVERPDGSNFTLKIRSTKLEDSAMYFCASSAGRETQYFGPGTRLLVL.

The chain is built from TRBV2 and TRBJ1-4; D perhaps matches TRBD1 (5 bases). The germline CDR1 and CDR2 sequences are SNHLY and FYNNEI. V lost 4 bases, J lost 10 bases, and 16 bases lay in between. There are 14 residues in the CDR3. DNA of the CDR3: TGTGCCAGCAGTGGGACAAGGGTGGGGGGAAAACTGTTTTTT. Translating gives CASSGTRVGGKLFF.

The count of this clonotype is one. The gene calls are TRBV7-3 and TRBJ2-5, with 7 bases identical to TRBD1. The trim removed 5 bases at V and 0 bases at J, leaving 6 bases unmatched. CDR3 size: 15 residues. Germline loops: CDR1 SGHTA, CDR2 FQGTGA. The CDR3 DNA follows: TGTGCCAGCAGCGGAACGGGACAGCACCAAGAGACCCAGTACTTC. Translated: CASSGTGQHQETQYF. Drawing the rest from reference TRBV7-3 and TRBJ2-5, the complete variable domain is GAGVSQTPSNKVTEKGKYVELRCDPISGHTALYWYRQSLGQGPEFLIYFQGTGAADDSGLPNDRFFAVRPEGSVSTLKIQRTERGDSAVYLCASSGTGQHQETQYFGPGTRLLVL.

The rearrangement uses TRBV3-1 and TRBJ1-4; 7 bases fit TRBD1. Losses at the gene ends were 0 bases for V and 8 bases for J; bases not matched to a gene: 3. The CDR3 is made up of 14 amino acids. Germline CDR1 and CDR2: LGHDT and YNNKEL (reference sequence). The CDR3 region is CASSQEGQREKLFF. In DNA, the CDR3 is TGTGCCAGCAGCCAAGAGGGACAGCGAGAAAAACTGTTTTTT.

This clonotype was observed many times. The rearrangement uses TRBV19 and TRBJ1-4, with TRBD1 matching over 7 bases. CDR1 and CDR2 (germline): LNHDA, SQIVND (reference sequence). The CDR3 runs to 16 residues. V gave up 9 bases and J gave up 5 bases; unmatched junction bases: 15. The CDR3 region is CASQPRAGQQNEKLFF. In nucleotides, the CDR3 is TGTGCCAGCCAACCTAGGGCGGGACAGCAGAATGAAAAACTGTTTTTT.

The sample holds many counts of this clonotype. This chain connects TRBV29-1 to TRBJ2-5; TRBD2 is a possible D gene (5 bases). The CDR3 is 11 residues long. From germline, CDR1 is SQVTM and CDR2 ANQGSEA. CDR3 bases: TGCAGTGGGAGAGCGGAAGAGACCCAGTACTTC. Protein sequence: CSGRAEETQYF.

To note about this clonotype: This may be a read error: a much more frequent sequence differs by one nucleotide. This sequence joins TRBV2 and TRBJ2-5, with D perhaps matching TRBD1 (5 bases). This CDR3 has 15 amino acids. Germline CDR1 and CDR2: SNHLY and FYNNEI. V was trimmed by 2 bases and J by 2 bases, leaving 12 bases between them. Here the CDR3 DNA reads TGTGCCAGCAGTGAAATGTGGGGCGAGCAAGAGACCCAGTACTTC. It translates to CASSEMWGEQETQYF.

The V and J genes are TRBV11-3 and TRBJ2-5, with D perhaps given as TRBD1 or TRBD2 (5 bases each). The V and J ends lost 11 bases and 10 bases respectively, with 23 bases between them. Looked up from germline, CDR1 is SGHNT and CDR2 is YENEEA. This CDR3 contains 13 residues. CDR3 residues: CAWSRGDGLIQYF. In DNA, the CDR3 is TGTGCCTGGAGCCGAGGGGATGGGCTGATCCAGTACTTC.

This clonotype was detected only once. The V gene is TRBV7-8, the J gene TRBJ1-2, with 7 bases fitting TRBD1. Germline-derived CDR1 and CDR2 are SGHVS and FQNEAQ. J lost 5 bases, V lost 4 bases, and 7 bases had no gene match. The CDR3 has 14 residues. The CDR3 region has the DNA TGTGCCAGCAGCTCCTGGGACAGTTTTTATGGCTACACCTTC. This encodes CASSSWDSFYGYTF.

As regards this clonotype: A much larger clone differs from this one at a single base, so this may be a read error. CDR3 residues: CASSLPSGANSPLHF. CDR3 nucleotide sequence: TGTGCCAGCAGCTTGCCATCGGGGGCGAATTCACCCCTCCACTTT. The V call is TRBV5-6, the J call TRBJ1-6; D perhaps matches TRBD1 (6 bases). Between the trimmed V and J ends, which lost 1 base and 7 bases, there was a span of 12 bases. The germline V gene encodes CDR1 SGHDT and CDR2 YYEEEE. The CDR3 is 15 amino acids.

The chain recombines TRBV5-1 with TRBJ2-7, with 12 bases matching TRBD1. V dropped 4 bases and J dropped 6; count of bases not matched to a gene: 8. CDR3 length: 15 residues. CDR1 SGHRS and CDR2 YFSETQ come from the germline V gene. The CDR3 bases are TGCGCCAGCAGCCCTCGGGACAGGGGGCGGTCCGAGCAGTACTTC. The encoded protein is CASSPRDRGRSEQYF.

The chain employs TRBV10-1 and TRBJ2-7; D call uncertain. The CDR3 runs 15 residues. CDR1 is WNHNN and CDR2 is SYGVQD in the germline V gene (reference sequence). Trimming took 4 bases from V and 5 from J, leaving 18 bases between them. The CDR3 DNA follows: TGCGCCAGCAGTGGTATGGCACAAAGAGTCCACGAGCAGTACTTC. Protein sequence: CASSGMAQRVHEQYF.

This clonotype was seen many times. The J gene is TRBJ2-2, the V gene TRBV29-1; 7 bases are shared with TRBD1. Trimming removed 5 bases from V and 6 bases from J; junction bases left unmatched: 9. The CDR3 has 14 amino acids. Germline CDR1 SQVTM, CDR2 ANQGSEA. The CDR3 loop is CSVSGQAMSGELFF. Here the CDR3 DNA reads TGCAGCGTTTCTGGACAGGCTATGTCCGGGGAGCTGTTTTTT.

This chain uses TRBV5-4 with TRBJ2-7, with no clear D. The germline V and J ends were trimmed by 1 base and 5 bases, with 10 bases remaining between them. This CDR3 comprises 13 residues. Germline V gene lookup returns CDR1 SGHNT and CDR2 YYREEE (reference sequence). CDR3 bases: TGTGCCAGCAGCTTGATAGACGAGCACGAGCAGTACTTC. Translated: CASSLIDEHEQYF.

This clonotype was counted a few times. The chain couples TRBV19 to TRBJ1-6, with D perhaps matching TRBD1 (6 bases). Trimming stripped 9 bases from V and 5 bases from J, with 20 bases between. Germline V CDR1 and CDR2: LNHDA, SQIVND (reference sequence). This CDR3 has 16 amino acids. CDR3 residues: CASSRRGLPDNSPLHF. The CDR3 nucleotides are TGTGCCAGCTCACGACGGGGGCTGCCGGATAATTCACCCCTCCACTTT.

The chain joins TRBV4-2 to TRBJ1-1, with D possibly matching TRBD1 (6 bases). CDR1 and CDR2 (germline): LGHNA, YNFKEQ. V lost 0 bases and J lost 11, with 19 bases in between. The CDR3 sequence is 15 residues long. The CDR3 loop is CASSQDWEAGVSAFF. CDR3 bases: TGTGCCAGCAGCCAAGATTGGGAAGCAGGGGTTTCGGCTTTCTTT.